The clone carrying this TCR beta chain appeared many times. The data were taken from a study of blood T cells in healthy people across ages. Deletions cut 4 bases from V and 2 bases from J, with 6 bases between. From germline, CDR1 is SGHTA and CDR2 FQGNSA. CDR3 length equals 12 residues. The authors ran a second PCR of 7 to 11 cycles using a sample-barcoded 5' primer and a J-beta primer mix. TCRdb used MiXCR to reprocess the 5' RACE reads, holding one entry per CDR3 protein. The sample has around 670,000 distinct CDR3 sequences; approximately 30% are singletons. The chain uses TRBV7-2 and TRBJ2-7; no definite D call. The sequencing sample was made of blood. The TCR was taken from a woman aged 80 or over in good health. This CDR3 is CASSSSAYEQYF. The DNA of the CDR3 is TGTGCCAGCAGCTCTTCCGCCTACGAGCAGTACTTC. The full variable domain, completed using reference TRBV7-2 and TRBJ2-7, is GAGVSQSPSNKVTEKGKDVELRCDPISGHTALYWYRQSLGQGLEFLIYFQGNSAPDKSGLPSDRFSAERTGGSVSTLTIQRTQQEDSAVYLCASSSSAYEQYFGPGTRLTVT.